The clone carrying this T cell receptor beta chain has a single count. The antigen is unknown. This entry comes from a study of immune cell composition in non-small cell lung cancer. Findings of the study overall: Top 10 clone scores and clonality were higher in squamous than adenocarcinoma. Overall clonality, unlike maximal tumour-associated clone frequency, did not predict TIL reactivity. Shared sequences between tumour-reactive and dominant in vivo clones were not proven. Smoking pack-years did not significantly correlate with tumour TCR-beta clonality.

Germline V lookup: CDR1 LNHDA, CDR2 SQIVND (reference sequence). The length of the CDR3 is 18 residues. V lost 6 bases and J lost 5; bases outside the gene matches: 16. TCRdb's table, derived via immunoSEQ multiplex PCR, lists solely in-frame clones and lacks some. The table shows 2,500 or so clones, with around 83% occurring only once. The origin of this receptor is a human donor with non-small cell lung cancer. The rearrangement links TRBV19 to TRBJ2-6; the match to TRBD2 covers 7 bases. The sample consisted of lung tumor tissue. Written as DNA, the CDR3 is TGTGCCAGTAGCCACTGGGCTAGCGGAGAGGGACGGGCCAACGTCCTGACTTTC. Translated, it gives CASSHWASGEGRANVLTF.